This T cell receptor (beta chain) comes out of a study of type 1 regulatory T cells. Study-wide background: An in vitro protocol generated T-allo10, a Tr1-enriched, alloantigen-specific CD4 T cell product.

The CDR3 sequence is 17 residues long. J was trimmed by 7 bases and V by 7 bases; bases with no gene match: 16. CDR1 is SQVTM, CDR2 ANQGSEA, per germline. TCRdb called the reads again in MiXCR, with one record for every CDR3 protein. The sample shows about 100,000 distinct CDR3 sequences, less than 40% of them seen only once. The receptor was derived from a human donor in good health. Sequencing used CD4+ T cells, either the whole sample or a sorted fraction (not recorded which). This chain connects TRBV29-1 to TRBJ2-4; the match to TRBD2 covers 13 bases. CDR3 amino acids: CSGDPAGLAGEGNIQYF. The CDR3, as DNA: TGCAGCGGTGACCCGGCTGGACTAGCGGGAGAAGGTAACATTCAGTACTTC.